The rows below give T cell receptor beta chains drawn from one sample of a study of shared clonotypes between healthy human individuals. The method was immunoSEQ multiplex PCR; TCRdb's version includes in-frame clones alone and lacks a portion of them. This table has millions of clones, over 85% appearing once. The specimen was naive CD4+ T cells from PBMCs. All receptors derive from a young man in good health. Some clones in this sample may be carry-over from other donors' samples. Both conserved end residues are part of each CDR3. The D gene is left open where the match is weak. Only part of the rows carry a size: once, few, many, or a class if the clone is expanded.

J: TRBJ2-1
length: 10
V: TRBV20-1
D: .
size: .
CDR3: CSALKPRQFF
DNA: TGCAGTGCCCTAAAACCTAGGCAGTTCTTC

J: TRBJ2-7
length: 14
V: TRBV7-9
D: .
size: once
CDR3: CASSFSQGSGEQYF
DNA: TGTGCCAGCAGCTTTTCTCAGGGTTCAGGCGAGCAGTACTTC

J: TRBJ1-2
length: 15
V: TRBV6-5
D: .
size: .
CDR3: CASRQRTSPNYGYTF
DNA: TGTGCCAGCAGACAACGGACATCTCCTAACTATGGCTACACCTTC

J: TRBJ1-5
length: 18
V: TRBV4-1
D: .
size: .
CDR3: CASSHFLDFAYSNQPQHF
DNA: TGCGCCAGCAGCCACTTTCTTGACTTCGCCTATAGCAATCAGCCCCAGCATTTT

J: TRBJ2-7
length: 14
V: TRBV5-6
D: TRBD1
size: once
CDR3: CASSLRDRGREQYF
DNA: TGTGCCAGCAGCTTGAGGGACAGGGGGCGGGAGCAGTACTTC

J: TRBJ1-5
length: 14
V: TRBV30
D: .
size: few
CDR3: CAWSVGGDVQPQHF
DNA: TGTGCCTGGAGTGTAGGCGGGGACGTTCAGCCCCAGCATTTT

J: TRBJ2-1
length: 15
V: TRBV5-1
D: TRBD2
size: .
CDR3: CASGRTSGTYNEQFF
DNA: TGCGCCAGCGGTAGGACTAGCGGGACCTACAATGAGCAGTTCTTC

J: TRBJ1-1
length: 12
V: TRBV5-6
D: .
size: .
CDR3: CASSWLSAEAFF
DNA: TGTGCCAGCAGCTGGTTATCGGCAGAAGCTTTCTTT

J: TRBJ1-5
length: 15
V: TRBV28
D: .
size: .
CDR3: CASTPEGWGNQPQHF
DNA: TGTGCCAGCACTCCCGAGGGTTGGGGCAATCAGCCCCAGCATTTT

J: TRBJ2-5
length: 13
V: TRBV6-5
D: .
size: .
CDR3: CASSAVVEETQYF
DNA: TGTGCCAGCAGTGCCGTGGTGGAAGAGACCCAGTACTTC

J: TRBJ1-5
length: 16
V: TRBV5-1
D: TRBD1
size: .
CDR3: CASSPGNTGGNQPQHF
DNA: TGCGCCAGCAGCCCCGGAAATACAGGGGGCAATCAGCCCCAGCATTTT

J: TRBJ2-1
length: 11
V: TRBV20-1
D: .
size: .
CDR3: CSASKRDEQFF
DNA: TGCAGTGCTAGTAAGCGGGATGAGCAGTTCTTC

J: TRBJ2-1
length: 14
V: TRBV2
D: .
size: .
CDR3: CASSGRTAGDEQFF
DNA: TGTGCCAGCAGTGGGAGGACCGCAGGTGATGAGCAGTTCTTC

J: TRBJ2-2
length: 15
V: TRBV5-1
D: .
size: .
CDR3: CASSLEQGNTGELFF
DNA: TGCGCCAGCAGCTTGGAACAGGGGAACACCGGGGAGCTGTTTTTT

J: TRBJ1-1
length: 14
V: TRBV6-5
D: .
size: .
CDR3: CASSYGSLGAEAFF
DNA: TGTGCCAGCAGTTATGGTTCTTTGGGGGCTGAAGCTTTCTTT

J: TRBJ2-3
length: 15
V: TRBV5-1
D: .
size: .
CDR3: CASAVLSGTFDTQYF
DNA: TGCGCCAGCGCCGTCCTAAGCGGAACTTTTGATACGCAGTATTTT

J: TRBJ1-1
length: 11
V: TRBV20-1
D: .
size: .
CDR3: CSAGAGRWAFF
DNA: TGCAGTGCCGGGGCCGGGCGATGGGCTTTCTTT

J: TRBJ2-2
length: 18
V: TRBV7-3
D: TRBD2
size: once
CDR3: CASSLIGRTSANTGELFF
DNA: TGTGCCAGCAGCTTAATTGGGAGGACTAGCGCGAACACCGGGGAGCTGTTTTTT

J: TRBJ2-5
length: 14
V: TRBV5-1
D: TRBD1
size: .
CDR3: CASSPDRGWETQYF
DNA: TGCGCCAGCAGCCCAGACAGGGGGTGGGAGACCCAGTACTTC

J: TRBJ2-7
length: 14
V: TRBV30
D: TRBD1
size: once
CDR3: CAWSKTGGSYEQYF
DNA: TGTGCCTGGAGTAAGACAGGGGGCTCCTACGAGCAGTACTTC

J: TRBJ1-5
length: 14
V: TRBV6-5
D: .
size: .
CDR3: CASRQRDLAQPQHF
DNA: TGTGCCAGCAGGCAACGGGACTTGGCTCAGCCCCAGCATTTT

J: TRBJ2-2
length: 14
V: TRBV30
D: .
size: .
CDR3: CAWIRGVRTGELFF
DNA: TGTGCCTGGATAAGGGGAGTACGGACCGGGGAGCTGTTTTTT

J: TRBJ2-7
length: 14
V: TRBV11-2
D: .
size: .
CDR3: CASSLAPSSYEQYF
DNA: TGTGCCAGCAGCTTAGCACCCAGCTCCTACGAGCAGTACTTC

J: TRBJ2-3
length: 13
V: TRBV28
D: .
size: .
CDR3: CASSLGTTDTQYF
DNA: TGTGCCAGCAGTTTAGGGACCACAGATACGCAGTATTTT

J: TRBJ2-7
length: 16
V: TRBV4-1
D: .
size: .
CDR3: CASNAGGRADSYEQYF
DNA: TGCGCCAGCAACGCCGGCGGAAGGGCCGACTCCTACGAGCAGTACTTC

J: TRBJ2-3
length: 15
V: TRBV7-3
D: TRBD2
size: .
CDR3: CASSLYAGEGDTQYF
DNA: TGTGCCAGCAGCTTATATGCGGGAGAAGGTGATACGCAGTATTTT

J: TRBJ1-4
length: 16
V: TRBV28
D: .
size: .
CDR3: CASSLWRRAANEKLFF
DNA: TGTGCCAGCAGTTTATGGCGAAGGGCGGCGAACGAAAAACTGTTTTTT

J: TRBJ2-2
length: 13
V: TRBV28
D: .
size: once
CDR3: CASSFVNTGELFF
DNA: TGTGCCAGCAGTTTTGTTAACACCGGGGAGCTGTTTTTT

J: TRBJ1-1
length: 13
V: TRBV30
D: .
size: .
CDR3: CAWSVAVNTEAFF
DNA: TGTGCCTGGAGTGTAGCCGTGAACACTGAAGCTTTCTTT